This T cell receptor beta chain stems from a study of identical twins. The CDR3 has 14 residues. The V end lost 0 bases, the J end lost 2 bases, and 7 bases lay between the germline ends. In germline, CDR1 is MNHEY, CDR2 SMNVEV (reference sequence). As for this clonotype: Its antigen is still unknown.

TCRdb re-analysed the 5' RACE reads in MiXCR, keeping a single row per CDR3 protein. Of around 230,000 distinct CDR3 sequences in the sample, over 5.5% were seen once. Broader study findings: Zero-insertion analyses could be partly confounded by invariant MAIT and iNKT cells. Insertions were fewer in abundant cord blood beta clonotypes, whereas memory repertoires showed none of this pattern. Sequences that were beta out-of-frame showed weaker excess twin sharing.

This sample also appeared in a second study, on T cells expressing NK-cell markers. That paper notes: Cells sorted as CD3+CD56+NKG2C+, CD3+CD56+NKG2C- and CD3+CD56-NKG2C+ T cells supplied the TCR beta repertoires.

This receptor was taken from a woman between 18 and 30 years old in good health. The sequencing input was CD8+ T cells sorted from blood. V usage is TRBV27 and J usage is TRBJ1-1; D remains unclear. CDR3 amino acids: CASSLSRANTEAFF. DNA of the CDR3: TGTGCCAGCAGTTTATCTCGGGCTAACACTGAAGCTTTCTTT.